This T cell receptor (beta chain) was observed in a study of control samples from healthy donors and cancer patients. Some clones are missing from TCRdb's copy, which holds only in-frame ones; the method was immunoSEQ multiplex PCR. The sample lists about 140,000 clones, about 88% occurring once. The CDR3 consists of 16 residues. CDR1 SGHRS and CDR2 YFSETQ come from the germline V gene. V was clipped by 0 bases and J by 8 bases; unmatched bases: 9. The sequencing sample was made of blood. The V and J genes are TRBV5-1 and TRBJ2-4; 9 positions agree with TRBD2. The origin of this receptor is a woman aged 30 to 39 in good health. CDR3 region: CASSLGGSGSSDIQYF. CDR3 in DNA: TGCGCCAGCAGCTTGGGGGGTAGCGGGAGTTCGGACATTCAGTACTTC.